This T cell receptor (beta chain) was retrieved from a study of response to subunit inactivated influenza vaccine. As regards this clonotype: The antigen is not known. At one boundary the junction diverges from the germline segment, which might be a read error.

Germline CDR1 is SGDLS and CDR2 is YYNGEE. The CDR3 runs to 14 residues. Notes on the study in general: Each seasonal influenza vaccination, the authors suggested, recruits few new T cells.

TCRdb processed the RT-PCR reads anew with MiXCR; each CDR3 protein has one entry. Of about 190,000 distinct CDR3 sequences in the sample, about 15% were seen once. The sequencing here drew on CD8+ T cells sorted from PBMCs, taken around 5 days after vaccination. This TCR was sampled from a man aged 45-60 years who received an inactivated influenza vaccine. V usage is TRBV9 and J usage is TRBJ2-1, with a possible D match to TRBD1 (6 bases). The CDR3 DNA sequence: TGTGCCGGCAGCGAGGGACACCCTGATAATGAGCAGTTCTTC. Its translation is CAGSEGHPDNEQFF.